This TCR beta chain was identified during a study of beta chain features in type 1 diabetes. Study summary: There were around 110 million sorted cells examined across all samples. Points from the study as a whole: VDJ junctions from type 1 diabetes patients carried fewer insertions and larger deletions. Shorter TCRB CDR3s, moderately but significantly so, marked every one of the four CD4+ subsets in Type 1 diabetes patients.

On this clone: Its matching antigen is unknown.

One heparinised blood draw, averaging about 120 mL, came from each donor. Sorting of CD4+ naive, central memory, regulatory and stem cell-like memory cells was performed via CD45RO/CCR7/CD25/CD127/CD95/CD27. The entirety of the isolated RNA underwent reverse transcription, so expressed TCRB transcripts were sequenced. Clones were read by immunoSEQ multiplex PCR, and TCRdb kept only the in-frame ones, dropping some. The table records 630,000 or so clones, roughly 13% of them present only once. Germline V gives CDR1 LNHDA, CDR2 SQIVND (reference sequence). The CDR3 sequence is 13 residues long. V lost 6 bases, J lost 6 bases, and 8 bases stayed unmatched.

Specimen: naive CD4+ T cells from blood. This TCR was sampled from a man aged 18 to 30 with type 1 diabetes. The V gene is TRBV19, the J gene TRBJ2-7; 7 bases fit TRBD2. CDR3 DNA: TGTGCCAGTAGCGACGGACTAGGATCCGAGCAGTACTTC. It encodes CASSDGLGSEQYF.